The T cell receptor beta chain under discussion was sequenced for a study of a mutant IDH1 vaccine in newly diagnosed glioma. This clone has just one count. Stated time point: baseline, week 1 (first vaccination visit). Treatment specified: pre-vaccination baseline after standard-of-care therapy. Profiling relied on immunoSEQ multiplex PCR, and the TCRdb table lists in-frame clones only, not all of them. The table includes 35,000 to 40,000 clones, approximately 92% detected once. The CDR3 runs to 16 residues. The germline V gene encodes CDR1 SGHNT and CDR2 YYREEE (reference sequence). V was shortened by 0 bases and J by 5 bases, with 17 bases between the two germline ends.

This sequence originates from a man between 18 and 29 years old with glioma. Sequences were derived from PBMCs, sampled from a glioma patient treated with radiotherapy, temozolomide or both. The rearrangement uses TRBV5-4 and TRBJ1-1; tentatively, D is TRBD1 (5 bases). CDR3 coding DNA: TGTGCCAGCAGCTTGGCCTCGGGCAGACGGGGGACTGAAGCTTTCTTT. It yields the protein CASSLASGRRGTEAFF.